The source of this TCR beta chain is a study of blood T cell repertoires in COVID-19. Original processing notes: It was from reference gene primer amplification that nucleated cell counts were estimated. Sequenced by immunoSEQ multiplex PCR; TCRdb stores in-frame clones only, minus some. V, J and clone size reflect that table, while D and trimming were determined from the DNA. The repertoire consists of about 260,000 clones, with more than 70% occurring once and the leading ten covering about 1.2%. Deletions cut 8 bases from V and 0 bases from J, with 12 bases between. CDR3 length: 14 amino acids. The sequence came from a woman aged 40-49 years with acute COVID-19. V and J are TRBV23-1 and TRBJ2-3, with D tentatively TRBD2 (6 bases). TRBV23-1 is given ORF status, its function remaining uncertain. What was sequenced was PBMCs or T cells enriched from blood (not recorded which). In DNA form, the CDR3 reads TGCGCCAGCTGGATAGCGGAGAGCACAGATACGCAGTATTTT. It translates to CASWIAESTDTQYF.